This TCR beta chain was found in a study of siplizumab effects on memory and regulatory T cells. Overall study findings and caveats: Most proliferating CD4+ or CD8+ clones, roughly 80-97%, had no naive or memory assignment. Naive T cells, seemingly more diverse than memory cells, seemed major alloresponse contributors. Unstimulated subsets were the mapping target of only a minor fraction of alloreactive clones.

Trimming removed 4 bases at V and 4 bases at J, with 10 bases between. Germline V gene lookup returns CDR1 KGHSH and CDR2 LQKENI. The CDR3 is made up of 13 amino acids. The method was immunoSEQ multiplex PCR; TCRdb's version includes in-frame clones alone and lacks a portion of them. The sample records some 100,000 clones, around 90% being singletons. As for this clone: Its antigen is as yet unknown.

The TCR sequence derives from a human donor in good health. Some clones in this sample may be carry-over from other donors' samples. Input material: CD4+ T cells sorted from blood. The chain has TRBV18 and TRBJ1-1; D is unresolved. This CDR3 reads CASSLQDSTEAFF. The CDR3 DNA reads TGTGCCAGCTCACTGCAGGATTCCACTGAAGCTTTCTTT.